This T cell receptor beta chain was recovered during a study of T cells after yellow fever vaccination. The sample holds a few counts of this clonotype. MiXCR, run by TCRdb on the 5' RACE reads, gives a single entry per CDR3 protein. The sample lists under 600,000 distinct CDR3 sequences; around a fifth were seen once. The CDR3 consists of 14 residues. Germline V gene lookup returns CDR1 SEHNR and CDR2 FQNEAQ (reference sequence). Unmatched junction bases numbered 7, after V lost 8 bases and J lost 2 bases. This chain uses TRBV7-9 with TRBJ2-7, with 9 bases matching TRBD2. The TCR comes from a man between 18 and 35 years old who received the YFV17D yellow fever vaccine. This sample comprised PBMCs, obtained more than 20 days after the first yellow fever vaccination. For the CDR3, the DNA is TGTGCCAGCGGATCTAGCGGGGCCGCCTACGAGCAGTACTTC. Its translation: CASGSSGAAYEQYF.